A single sample gave rise to the 3 T cell receptor beta chains below, sequenced in a study of blood T cell repertoires in COVID-19 (TCRdb year 2020). The library was made by the immunoSEQ multiplex PCR assay. Imported from immuneACCESS, the table was reduced by TCRdb to in-frame sequences with V and J called. These copies leave out some clones; in studies compared against another copy, an unresolved V gene accounts for under half, and the cause of the remainder is not known. Counted in this sample were under 85,000 clones; around 80% of them appeared once. In total, the top ten clones hold about 5.8% of the sample. Sample: peripheral blood. These receptors originate from a man in his 60s with active or convalescent COVID-19.

The chain links TRBV29-1 to TRBJ1-1, with 8 nucleotides matching TRBD1. Germline lookup yields CDR1 SQVTM and CDR2 ANQGSEA. This CDR3 is built from 16 residues. The V segment lost 6 bases and the J segment 5 bases; nucleotides outside the gene matches: 17. CDR3 in amino acids: CSVIIIPGQEGTEAFF. CDR3 bases: TGCAGCGTCATAATAATTCCGGGACAGGAGGGAACTGAAGCTTTCTTT. Looking up the rest from reference TRBV29-1 and TRBJ1-1 gives the full variable domain: SAVISQKPSRDICQRGTSLTIQCQVDSQVTMMFWYRQQPGQSLTLIATANQGSEATYESGFVIDKFPISRPNLTFSTLTVSNMSPEDSSIYLCSVIIIPGQEGTEAFFGQGTRLTVV.

The CDR3 DNA sequence: TGCAGTGCCCAGCATCGAGGAGATCGGTTCTTC. Amino acids: CSAQHRGDRFF. The gene calls are TRBV20-1 and TRBJ2-1, with D unresolved. Germline lookup yields CDR1 DFQATT and CDR2 SNEGSKA (reference sequence). With 6 bases removed from V and 15 bases from J, the gap between germline ends came to 18 bases. This CDR3 is built from 11 residues.

This clone was seen only a few times. This chain links TRBV19 with TRBJ1-1, with TRBD1 matching over 8 bases. In germline, CDR1 is LNHDA, CDR2 SQIVND (reference sequence). The length of the CDR3 is 14 residues. Trimming at V came to 4 bases and at J to 1 base, leaving 2 bases not matched to a gene. In DNA form, the CDR3 reads TGTGCCAGTAGTAAGGACAGGGAGAACACTGAAGCTTTCTTT. It yields the protein CASSKDRENTEAFF.